This T cell receptor beta chain was recovered during a study of molecular identifiers for immune sequencing clone quantification. In the study overall: In replicates, the authors split RNA from around 18,000 or 91,000 naive CD8 cells five ways and sequenced four.

The germline V and J ends were trimmed by 4 bases and 3 bases, with 9 bases remaining between them. Germline V gene sequence: CDR1 KGHDR, CDR2 SFDVKD. The CDR3 is 13 residues long. Methods described previously were used for bulk TCR libraries, and listed TCR primers were applied. One entry per CDR3 protein, called by TCRdb with MiXCR from the PCR reads. The table shows about 640,000 distinct CDR3 sequences, with 15% to 20% occurring only once. Source material for naive CD8 libraries was about 17,000 to 1,100,000 sorted cells, with 10%, 30% or 50% RNA. As CD8+CD4-CCR7+CD45RA+ cells, naive CD8 T cells were sorted.

The gene calls are TRBV24-1 and TRBJ2-7; the D gene is possibly TRBD2 (6 bases). The sequence derives from a human donor in good health. Some libraries in this study had Jurkat cell RNA spiked in. Source material: naive CD8+ T cells from blood, with Jurkat cell RNA spiked in. Subset specified: FACS-sorted CD8+CD4-CCR7+CD45RA+ naive T cells. CDR3 nucleotide sequence: TGTGCCACCAGTGACGCGGACTACTACGAGCAGTACTTC. Its translation is CATSDADYYEQYF.